This entry lists 5 T cell receptor beta chains sequenced from one sample in a study of Graves' ophthalmopathy and Graves' hyperthyroidism. The TCR beta CDR3 regions underwent amplification from RNA transcripts. RT-PCR in the first round used HTBI primers; a second-round multiplex PCR followed. MiXCR was run by TCRdb on the multiplex PCR reads, yielding one entry per CDR3 protein. The profile covers over a million distinct CDR3 sequences, with about 40% appearing a single time and 11% taken by the ten largest. Sequenced: peripheral blood or thyroid tissue (not recorded which). Receptor source: an adult man with Graves' hyperthyroidism.

In its sample, this clonotype was seen many times. This chain uses TRBV5-8 with TRBJ2-7; 8 bases fit TRBD1. The CDR3 loop spans 15 amino acids. From germline, CDR1 is SGHTS and CDR2 YDEGEE. V dropped 2 bases and J dropped 4; count of bases not matched to a gene: 8. The CDR3 loop is CASSLSRDRRYEQYF. The CDR3, as DNA: TGTGCCAGCAGCTTATCCCGGGACAGGAGGTACGAGCAGTACTTC.

This clonotype has more than one count but fewer than ten. The CDR3 is CASSSNRQGQIRPYEQYF. CDR3 nucleotides: TGTGCCAGCAGCTCTAATAGACAGGGGCAAATTAGGCCCTACGAGCAGTACTTC. The chain combines TRBV13 with TRBJ2-7, with 8 bases lining up with TRBD1. The junction had 16 bases not matched to a gene; V was cut back by 4 bases and J by 2 bases. Germline V gene data show CDR1 as PRHDT and CDR2 as FYEKMQ (reference sequence). The CDR3 has 18 amino acids.

This clonotype was seen at least ten times. The genes are TRBV11-2 and TRBJ2-5; unclear D gene. Deletions cut 4 bases from V and 5 bases from J, with 20 bases between. In germline, CDR1 is SGHAT, CDR2 FQNNGV. The CDR3 loop spans 16 amino acids. In DNA form, the CDR3 reads TGTGCCAGCAGCTACCCATCTCTGGGATGGGGTGAGACCCAGTACTTC. Amino acids: CASSYPSLGWGETQYF. The whole variable domain, remainder taken from reference TRBV11-2 and TRBJ2-5, is EAGVAQSPRYKIIEKRQSVAFWCNPISGHATLYWYQQILGQGPKLLIQFQNNGVVDDSQLPKDRFSAERLKGVDSTLKIQPAKLEDSAVYLCASSYPSLGWGETQYFGPGTRLLVL.

The gene calls are TRBV12-3 or TRBV12-4 and TRBJ1-6; D might be TRBD1 (6 bases). V was pared by 0 bases and J by 7 bases, with 10 bases between. The CDR3 totals 15 residues. CDR3 DNA sequence: TGTGCCAGCAGTTTAGCCGCGGGACAAAATTCACCCCTCCACTTT. Its protein product is CASSLAAGQNSPLHF.

A word on this clonotype: This may be a read error: a much more frequent sequence differs by one nucleotide. This chain joins TRBV20-1 and TRBJ1-5, with D possibly matching TRBD1 (5 bases). Germline values: CDR1 DFQATT, CDR2 SNEGSKA (reference sequence). The length of the CDR3 is 14 residues. The chain's CDR3 is CSARKGQSNRPQHF. Here the CDR3 DNA reads TGCAGTGCTAGAAAGGGGCAGTCCAATCGGCCCCAGCATTTT.